This T cell receptor beta chain was recovered during a study of identifying expanded T cells in peripheral blood. The CDR3 is 13 amino acids. Germline loops: CDR1 SGHVS, CDR2 FNYEAQ. The germline V and J ends were trimmed by 0 bases and 3 bases, with 5 bases remaining between them. Some clones are missing from TCRdb's copy, which holds only in-frame ones; the method was immunoSEQ multiplex PCR. The repertoire consists of tens of thousands of clones, with approximately 87% occurring once and the leading ten covering under 5%. The chain joins TRBV7-6 to TRBJ2-5; D unclear. Sequenced input: blood. The TCR originated in a person between 18 and 75 years old in good health. The CDR3 region has the DNA TGTGCCAGCAGCTTAGCACGAAAAGAGACCCAGTACTTC. This gives the protein CASSLARKETQYF. Supplemented by reference TRBV7-6 and TRBJ2-5, the full variable domain reads GAGVSQSPRYKVTKRGQDVALRCDPISGHVSLYWYRQALGQGPEFLTYFNYEAQQDKSGLPNDRFSAERPEGSISTLTIQRTEQRDSAMYRCASSLARKETQYFGPGTRLLVL.